The clone carrying this T cell receptor beta chain was recorded once. Its antigen is undetermined. Specified time point: new active TB diagnosis, blood taken before or within 7 days of starting treatment. The record originates from a study of T cells in tuberculosis. Findings and caveats of the study: GEM motif frequencies gave around 67% accuracy; the GMM repertoire gave roughly 90%.

Data came from immunoSEQ multiplex PCR; TCRdb stores just in-frame clones and leaves some out. The table shows 5,000 to 6,500 clones, with 95% to 98% occurring only once. The CDR3 has 14 amino acids. Per germline, CDR1 MDHEN and CDR2 SYDVKM. Between the trimmed V and J ends, which lost 5 bases and 0 bases, there was a span of 7 bases. The receptor was derived from an adult with tuberculosis. The chain combines TRBV28 with TRBJ1-4; unclear D gene. The sequencing here drew on PBMCs, taken at tuberculosis diagnosis. CDR3 protein: CASSPTATNEKLFF. CDR3 nucleotides: TGTGCCAGCAGTCCGACTGCAACTAATGAAAAACTGTTTTTT.